These T cell receptor beta chains were read from a single sample in a study of blood T cell repertoires in COVID-19. Libraries were prepared by immunoSEQ multiplex PCR; TCRdb keeps only in-frame clonotypes and omits some of them. The sample includes about 68,000 clones, 65% to 90% seen only once; the top ten take around 23%. The sequencing input was peripheral blood. The receptors here all came from a man aged 50 to 60 with acute or convalescent COVID-19. The CDR3 runs from the conserved cysteine through the conserved F or W. Each record gives: CDR3 DNA, CDR3 protein, V gene, J gene, clone size, D gene. A D gene is named only where the DNA matches it firmly. A row's size may be missing; if present it is once, few, many or a size class.

cdr3_nt: TGTGCCACCAGTGAAGGCGGTTACGGGGGGTTAACAGATACGCAGTATTTT
cdr3_aa: CATSEGGYGGLTDTQYF
v_call: TRBV24-1
j_call: TRBJ2-3
clone_size: .
d_call: TRBD2

cdr3_nt: TGTGCCAGCAGCCCCCGGGGGGCGAGCTCTGGGGCCAACGTCCTGACTTTC
cdr3_aa: CASSPRGASSGANVLTF
v_call: TRBV13
j_call: TRBJ2-6
clone_size: .
d_call: .

cdr3_nt: TGTGCCAGCAGCCAAGGGCTAGCGGGGGGGCCTAACACCGGGGAGCTGTTTTTT
cdr3_aa: CASSQGLAGGPNTGELFF
v_call: TRBV4-2
j_call: TRBJ2-2
clone_size: .
d_call: TRBD2

cdr3_nt: TGTGCCACCAGCACAGACAGGGGGTTTCACGGGGAGCTGTTTTTT
cdr3_aa: CATSTDRGFHGELFF
v_call: TRBV15
j_call: TRBJ2-2
clone_size: .
d_call: TRBD1

cdr3_nt: TGTGCTAGTGGTTTGGGGGCCTCCTACGAGCAGTACTTC
cdr3_aa: CASGLGASYEQYF
v_call: TRBV12-5
j_call: TRBJ2-7
clone_size: .
d_call: .

cdr3_nt: TGTGCCAGCAGACCGCGGAGGTTGAGGGGGGGAGAGACCCAGTACTTC
cdr3_aa: CASRPRRLRGGETQYF
v_call: TRBV21-1
j_call: TRBJ2-5
clone_size: .
d_call: .

cdr3_nt: TGCGCCAGCAGCCAAATCTTCGAGAGGGCGAGCTCCTACGAGCAGTACTTC
cdr3_aa: CASSQIFERASSYEQYF
v_call: TRBV4-1
j_call: TRBJ2-7
clone_size: .
d_call: .

cdr3_nt: TGTGCCAGCAGCCGGGACAGGCACAATGAGCAGTTCTTC
cdr3_aa: CASSRDRHNEQFF
v_call: TRBV5-4
j_call: TRBJ2-1
clone_size: few
d_call: TRBD1

cdr3_nt: TGTGCCAGCAGTCCCCAAGGGGGAAGCTGGGCCGGGGAGCTGTTTTTT
cdr3_aa: CASSPQGGSWAGELFF
v_call: TRBV27
j_call: TRBJ2-2
clone_size: .
d_call: .

cdr3_nt: TGTGCCAGCAGTCTCGCGGGGGGACGGTACAATGAGCAGTTCTTC
cdr3_aa: CASSLAGGRYNEQFF
v_call: TRBV6-5
j_call: TRBJ2-1
clone_size: .
d_call: TRBD2

cdr3_nt: TGTGCCAGCAGCCGCGGGAGCCCTGGGGGCACAGATACGCAGTATTTT
cdr3_aa: CASSRGSPGGTDTQYF
v_call: TRBV3-1/TRBV3-2
j_call: TRBJ2-3
clone_size: few
d_call: TRBD2

cdr3_nt: TGCGCCAGCAGCTTACAGGCCGGCGGGACCCAGTACTTC
cdr3_aa: CASSLQAGGTQYF
v_call: TRBV5-1
j_call: TRBJ2-5
clone_size: .
d_call: .

cdr3_nt: TGCGCCAGCAGCTCCACCGGGACAGGAGGAAACACCATATATTTT
cdr3_aa: CASSSTGTGGNTIYF
v_call: TRBV5-1
j_call: TRBJ1-3
clone_size: once
d_call: TRBD1

cdr3_nt: TGTGCCAGCGGACTAGCGGGGTTGGATGAGCAGTTCTTC
cdr3_aa: CASGLAGLDEQFF
v_call: TRBV10-3
j_call: TRBJ2-1
clone_size: .
d_call: TRBD2

cdr3_nt: TGTGCCAGCAATCCGGGACAGTCAAGATCACCCCTCCACTTT
cdr3_aa: CASNPGQSRSPLHF
v_call: TRBV6-5
j_call: TRBJ1-6
clone_size: .
d_call: TRBD1

cdr3_nt: TGTGCCAGCAGTGGGGGGGTAGGGGACACTGAAGCTTTCTTT
cdr3_aa: CASSGGVGDTEAFF
v_call: TRBV2
j_call: TRBJ1-1
clone_size: .
d_call: .

cdr3_nt: TGTGCCACCAGCAGAGTACAGGATAGCAATCAGCCCCAGCATTTT
cdr3_aa: CATSRVQDSNQPQHF
v_call: TRBV15
j_call: TRBJ1-5
clone_size: .
d_call: .

cdr3_nt: TGTGCCAGTAACACAGGGGACCGCTCTGGAAACACCATATATTTT
cdr3_aa: CASNTGDRSGNTIYF
v_call: TRBV19
j_call: TRBJ1-3
clone_size: .
d_call: TRBD1

cdr3_nt: TGTGCCAGCAGTGAGACATATGGCTACACCTTC
cdr3_aa: CASSETYGYTF
v_call: TRBV2
j_call: TRBJ1-2
clone_size: .
d_call: .

cdr3_nt: TGTGCCAGCAGTCCCCCCCGAGGGAGAGAGACCCAGTACTTC
cdr3_aa: CASSPPRGRETQYF
v_call: TRBV28
j_call: TRBJ2-5
clone_size: .
d_call: .

cdr3_nt: TGTGCCAGCAGTTTAGAGGGGGACAATCAGCCCCAGCATTTT
cdr3_aa: CASSLEGDNQPQHF
v_call: TRBV27
j_call: TRBJ1-5
clone_size: once
d_call: .

cdr3_nt: TGTGCCAGCAGCCGCGGGACTGAACAGTTCTTC
cdr3_aa: CASSRGTEQFF
v_call: TRBV9
j_call: TRBJ2-1
clone_size: .
d_call: .

cdr3_nt: TGTGCCAGCAGCTTAGTGGCGGACGGGGAGCTGTTTTTT
cdr3_aa: CASSLVADGELFF
v_call: TRBV7-3
j_call: TRBJ2-2
clone_size: .
d_call: .

cdr3_nt: TGTGCCAGCTGGACAGAGCAAGAGACCCAGTACTTC
cdr3_aa: CASWTEQETQYF
v_call: TRBV6-5
j_call: TRBJ2-5
clone_size: .
d_call: .

cdr3_nt: TGTGCCAGCAGCGTAGTCGGTAATTCACCCCTCCACTTT
cdr3_aa: CASSVVGNSPLHF
v_call: TRBV9
j_call: TRBJ1-6
clone_size: .
d_call: .

cdr3_nt: TGTGCCAGCAGCTCAGGACAGGGCAACACCGGGGAGCTGTTTTTT
cdr3_aa: CASSSGQGNTGELFF
v_call: TRBV5-6
j_call: TRBJ2-2
clone_size: .
d_call: TRBD1

cdr3_nt: TGTGCCATCAGTGACCTTGGACGGGGCGGGGGAACGTACCAAGAGACCCAGTACTTC
cdr3_aa: CAISDLGRGGGTYQETQYF
v_call: TRBV10-3
j_call: TRBJ2-5
clone_size: .
d_call: TRBD2

cdr3_nt: TGTGCCATCAGTGGCCCCCGGGACAGGGGTTACAATGAGCAGTTCTTC
cdr3_aa: CAISGPRDRGYNEQFF
v_call: TRBV10-3
j_call: TRBJ2-1
clone_size: .
d_call: TRBD1

cdr3_nt: TGTGCCAGCAGGACAGGGGGCGCGGCCACTGAAGCTTTCTTT
cdr3_aa: CASRTGGAATEAFF
v_call: TRBV28
j_call: TRBJ1-1
clone_size: .
d_call: TRBD1

cdr3_nt: TGTGCCAGCAGCCAAGGCACACACAGGGACACTAGCACAGATACGCAGTATTTT
cdr3_aa: CASSQGTHRDTSTDTQYF
v_call: TRBV12-1
j_call: TRBJ2-3
clone_size: .
d_call: .

cdr3_nt: TGTGCCAGCAGATCCCAGTCGGAGAGGGTCGCTTTCTTT
cdr3_aa: CASRSQSERVAFF
v_call: TRBV28
j_call: TRBJ1-1
clone_size: .
d_call: .

cdr3_nt: TGTGCCAGCACCGGGGGCGGCCAGGAAAAAACCTACGAGCAGTACTTC
cdr3_aa: CASTGGGQEKTYEQYF
v_call: TRBV7-9
j_call: TRBJ2-7
clone_size: .
d_call: .

cdr3_nt: TGTGCCAGCAGTGGTTACCCCGGGACAGGGAACACTGAAGCTTTCTTT
cdr3_aa: CASSGYPGTGNTEAFF
v_call: TRBV6-1
j_call: TRBJ1-1
clone_size: .
d_call: TRBD1

cdr3_nt: TGTGCCAGCAGCCCTTTAGCGGGGACGACACAAGAGACCCAGTACTTC
cdr3_aa: CASSPLAGTTQETQYF
v_call: TRBV4-2
j_call: TRBJ2-5
clone_size: once
d_call: TRBD2

cdr3_nt: TGTGCCAGCAGCTTCCGGACTGGAAACATTCAGTACTTC
cdr3_aa: CASSFRTGNIQYF
v_call: TRBV11-2
j_call: TRBJ2-4
clone_size: .
d_call: .

cdr3_nt: TGTGCCAGCAGTTTCCACACAGAGTACAATGAGCAGTTCTTC
cdr3_aa: CASSFHTEYNEQFF
v_call: TRBV28
j_call: TRBJ2-1
clone_size: .
d_call: .

cdr3_nt: TGTGCCAGCAGCCAGGGGACAGGGTTGAAGGGAAACATTCAGTACTTC
cdr3_aa: CASSQGTGLKGNIQYF
v_call: TRBV14
j_call: TRBJ2-4
clone_size: .
d_call: TRBD1

cdr3_nt: TGTGCCGCCCCCCACAGGGTCGGTAGATTCTACGAGCAGTACTTC
cdr3_aa: CAAPHRVGRFYEQYF
v_call: TRBV24-1
j_call: TRBJ2-7
clone_size: .
d_call: .

cdr3_nt: TGTGCCAGCAGAGGACAGATCACTGAAGCTTTCTTT
cdr3_aa: CASRGQITEAFF
v_call: TRBV27
j_call: TRBJ1-1
clone_size: .
d_call: .

cdr3_nt: TGTGCCAGCAGCTTCGACGACGGGGTCGACTATGGCTACACCTTC
cdr3_aa: CASSFDDGVDYGYTF
v_call: TRBV5-4
j_call: TRBJ1-2
clone_size: .
d_call: .

cdr3_nt: TGTGCCAGCAGCTTACCCCGGGACAGGGGCTATGGCTACACCTTC
cdr3_aa: CASSLPRDRGYGYTF
v_call: TRBV11-2
j_call: TRBJ1-2
clone_size: .
d_call: TRBD1

cdr3_nt: TGTGCCAGCAGCTTAGCTCTAGCGGCCTACAATGAGCAGTTCTTC
cdr3_aa: CASSLALAAYNEQFF
v_call: TRBV11-3
j_call: TRBJ2-1
clone_size: .
d_call: TRBD2

cdr3_nt: TGTGCCACCAGCAGAGCGGGGGGAGAGACCCAGTACTTC
cdr3_aa: CATSRAGGETQYF
v_call: TRBV15
j_call: TRBJ2-5
clone_size: .
d_call: TRBD2

cdr3_nt: TGTGCCAGCAGCTTCCCCCCCGGGACAGGTACCGGGGAGCTGTTTTTT
cdr3_aa: CASSFPPGTGTGELFF
v_call: TRBV5-4
j_call: TRBJ2-2
clone_size: once
d_call: TRBD1